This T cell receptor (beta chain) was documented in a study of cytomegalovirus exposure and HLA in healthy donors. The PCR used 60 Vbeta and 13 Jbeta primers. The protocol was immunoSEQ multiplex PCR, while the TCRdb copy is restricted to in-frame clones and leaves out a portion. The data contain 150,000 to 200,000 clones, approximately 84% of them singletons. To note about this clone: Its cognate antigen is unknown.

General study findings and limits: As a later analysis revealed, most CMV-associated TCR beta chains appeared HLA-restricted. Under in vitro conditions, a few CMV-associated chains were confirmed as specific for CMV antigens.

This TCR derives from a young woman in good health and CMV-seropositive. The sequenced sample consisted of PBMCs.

The CDR3, as DNA: TGTGCCAGCAGGTTGCCCGCGTCAGATACGCAGTATTTT. Amino acid sequence: CASRLPASDTQYF. The genes are TRBV28 and TRBJ2-3; D not certain. This CDR3 spans 13 amino acids. The V end was cut by 6 bases, the J end by 4 bases, with 11 bases between. Germline CDR1 and CDR2: MDHEN and SYDVKM.